Presented here are 31 T cell receptor beta chains from one specimen sequenced in a study of blood T cell repertoires in COVID-19 (dated by TCRdb to the early 2020s). The protocol used for the library was the immunoSEQ multiplex PCR assay. The immuneACCESS repertoire file appears here via TCRdb, limited to in-frame rearrangements. These files lack a portion of the clones; in checked studies, under half of the deficit traces to unresolved V genes, and the cause of the others is not known. The table for this sample lists about 89,000 clones; 78% of them were counted only once. The ten largest clones add up to about 6% of the sample. The material sequenced was peripheral blood. The source is a man in his 70s with COVID-19, enrolled during active disease.

This clone showed up just a few times. The chain links TRBV6-2 or TRBV6-3 to TRBJ2-7, with 8 nucleotides matching TRBD1. The V segment lost 2 bases and the J segment 2 bases; nucleotides outside the gene matches: 5. The CDR3 is 15 residues long. Germline loops: CDR1 MNHEY, CDR2 SVGEGT. DNA of the CDR3: TGTGCCAGCAGTTACGGGGGGACAGGAACCTACGAGCAGTACTTC. It yields the protein CASSYGGTGTYEQYF.

The CDR3 region is CASRDRDSNTGELFF. CDR3 bases: TGTGCCAGCAGGGACAGGGATTCGAACACCGGGGAGCTGTTTTTT. The chain carries TRBV28 and TRBJ2-2; 8 nucleotides align to TRBD1. Germline V gives CDR1 MDHEN, CDR2 SYDVKM. This CDR3 is 15 amino acids long. The V segment lost 6 bases and the J segment 0 bases; nucleotides outside the gene matches: 3.

The chain combines TRBV9 with TRBJ2-5, with D perhaps TRBD2 (6 bases). In germline, CDR1 is SGDLS, CDR2 YYNGEE. The CDR3 spans 14 residues. Trimming left V 4 bases short and J 5 bases short, with 15 bases between. CDR3 amino acids: CASSMGGNKETQYF. CDR3 DNA: TGTGCCAGCAGCATGGGGGGAAATAAGGAGACCCAGTACTTC.

The V call is TRBV9, the J call TRBJ1-4, with 9 bases identical to TRBD1. The germline gives CDR1 SGDLS, CDR2 YYNGEE. The CDR3 has 18 amino acids. Germline trimming cut 3 bases from V and 2 bases from J; bases unmatched to any gene: 11. The CDR3 sequence: CASSARDRVVSTNEKLFF. The CDR3 coding sequence is TGTGCCAGCAGCGCCCGGGACAGGGTCGTTTCGACTAATGAAAAACTGTTTTTT.

This clone was seen just once. The chain recombines TRBV20-1 with TRBJ2-7; D perhaps matches TRBD1 (6 bases). Trimming stripped 4 bases from V and 7 bases from J, with 11 bases between. The CDR3 contains 11 residues. Germline CDR1 is DFQATT and CDR2 is SNEGSKA (reference sequence). CDR3 bases: TGCAGTGCTACCCCAGGGGTAGAGCAGTACTTC. It encodes CSATPGVEQYF.

The gene calls are TRBV7-8 and TRBJ1-1; D remains ambiguous. The CDR3 loop spans 11 amino acids. Germline loops: CDR1 SGHVS, CDR2 FQNEAQ. V lost 5 bases to trimming and J lost 5 bases, with 6 bases between them. CDR3 amino acids: CASSRLTEAFF. In DNA form, the CDR3 reads TGTGCCAGCAGCCGACTAACTGAAGCTTTCTTT.

The chain recombines TRBV4-1 with TRBJ1-4, with TRBD1 identical over 8 bases. The CDR3 is 17 residues long. V shed 4 bases, J shed 8 bases, and the junction held 15 bases outside the gene matches. Germline values: CDR1 MGHRA, CDR2 YSYEKL. The CDR3 here is CASSPRGSGTGGEKLFF. The CDR3, as DNA: TGCGCCAGCAGCCCCCGGGGATCCGGGACAGGCGGGGAAAAACTGTTTTTT.

This chain uses TRBV28 with TRBJ1-4; D is undetermined. Trimming took 2 bases from V and 6 from J, leaving 7 bases between them. CDR3 length equals 13 residues. The germline V gene encodes CDR1 MDHEN and CDR2 SYDVKM. CDR3 residues: CASSLGGHEKLFF. The CDR3 DNA sequence: TGTGCCAGCAGTTTAGGAGGGCATGAAAAACTGTTTTTT.

The chain employs TRBV12-5 and TRBJ1-4, with 8 bases aligning to TRBD1. The CDR3 runs 14 residues. Per germline, CDR1 LGHNT and CDR2 FRNRAP. Losses at the gene ends were 5 bases for V and 8 bases for J; bases not matched to a gene: 7. CDR3 DNA sequence: TGTGCTAGTGGTAAAGGACAGGGAGGCGAAAAACTGTTTTTT. Its protein product is CASGKGQGGEKLFF.

The genes are TRBV5-1 and TRBJ1-4; 8 bases map to TRBD1. The CDR3 loop spans 13 amino acids. CDR1 and CDR2 (germline): SGHRS, YFSETQ. The V gene end was trimmed by 3 bases and the J gene end by 10 bases; junction bases not matched to a gene: 5. The CDR3 DNA follows: TGCGCCAGCAGCTCCGGACAGGGCGGAAAACTGTTTTTT. Amino acid sequence: CASSSGQGGKLFF.

The CDR3 reads CASSQDSDLTEAFF. Here the CDR3 DNA reads TGCGCCAGCAGCCAAGATAGTGACTTAACTGAAGCTTTCTTT. V gene TRBV4-3 combines with J gene TRBJ1-1; unclear D gene. CDR3 size: 14 residues. Germline-derived CDR1 and CDR2 are LGHNA and YSLEER. Trimming cost V 0 bases and J 5 bases, with 10 bases left between them.

V and J are TRBV6-2 or TRBV6-3 and TRBJ2-1; TRBD2 matches 10 bases. This CDR3 contains 14 residues. J lost 8 bases, V lost 6 bases, and 7 bases had no gene match. The V gene's germline CDR1 is MNHEY and CDR2 SVGEGT. The CDR3 here is CASSGLAVIHEQFF. The DNA for the CDR3 is TGTGCCAGCAGCGGACTAGCGGTAATACATGAGCAGTTCTTC.

Only a few counts were recorded for this clone. The chain joins TRBV10-2 to TRBJ2-1, with D perhaps TRBD2 (5 bases). Germline loops: CDR1 WSHSY, CDR2 SAAADI. The CDR3 contains 13 residues. V was clipped by 4 bases and J by 5 bases, with 9 bases between them. The CDR3 loop reads CASSGRANNEQFF. Written as DNA, the CDR3 is TGCGCCAGCAGTGGGCGGGCCAACAATGAGCAGTTCTTC.

The chain uses TRBV30 and TRBJ2-1, with 10 bases that match TRBD1. The CDR3 extends over 14 amino acids. The junction had 9 bases not matched to a gene; V was cut back by 5 bases and J by 8 bases. Germline V gene sequence: CDR1 GTSNPN, CDR2 SVGIG (reference sequence). The CDR3 region is CAWDGTGAPYEQFF. In nucleotides, the CDR3 is TGTGCCTGGGACGGGACAGGGGCTCCCTATGAGCAGTTCTTC.

CDR3 amino acids: CAISGQSSYEQYF. The CDR3, as DNA: TGTGCCATCAGCGGACAGAGCTCCTACGAGCAGTACTTC. The V gene is TRBV10-3, the J gene TRBJ2-7; the D gene is possibly TRBD1 (6 bases). Germline V lookup: CDR1 ENHRY, CDR2 SYGVKD. The length of the CDR3 is 13 residues. V was trimmed by 6 bases and J by 0 bases, leaving 9 bases between them.

The chain is built from TRBV27 and TRBJ2-2; 9 bases are a match to TRBD1. Germline V lookup: CDR1 MNHEY, CDR2 SMNVEV (reference sequence). The CDR3 consists of 14 residues. V dropped 6 bases and J dropped 5; count of bases not matched to a gene: 4. CDR3 nucleotides: TGTGCCAGCAGACGGGACAGGGTAACCGGGGAGCTGTTTTTT. This encodes CASRRDRVTGELFF.

This chain connects TRBV28 to TRBJ1-3; TRBD1 is a possible D gene (5 bases). V was shortened by 5 bases and J by 0 bases, with 11 bases between the two germline ends. Germline V gene sequence: CDR1 MDHEN, CDR2 SYDVKM. The CDR3 is 15 residues long. The CDR3 nucleotides read TGTGCCAGCAGTACCAGGGCCCGCTCTGGAAACACCATATATTTT. Translated, it gives CASSTRARSGNTIYF. Full variable domain (rest looked up from reference TRBV28 and TRBJ1-3): DVKVTQSSRYLVKRTGEKVFLECVQDMDHENMFWYRQDPGLGLRLIYFSYDVKMKEKGDIPEGYSVSREKKERFSLILESASTNQTSMYLCASSTRARSGNTIYFGEGSWLTVV.

V and J are TRBV5-8 and TRBJ1-2; 8 bases agree with TRBD1. Per germline, CDR1 SGHTS and CDR2 YDEGEE. The CDR3 extends over 19 amino acids. Trimming at V came to 0 bases and at J to 4 bases, leaving 17 bases not matched to a gene. The DNA for the CDR3 is TGTGCCAGCAGCTTGGTAGCAGGGGGCTCAGCCCAAAAAACCTATGGCTACACCTTC. Its translation: CASSLVAGGSAQKTYGYTF.

This clone appeared a single time. The V and J genes are TRBV6-5 and TRBJ2-1, with 12 bases matching TRBD2. The junction had 7 bases not matched to a gene; V was cut back by 7 bases and J by 6 bases. Germline loops: CDR1 MNHEY, CDR2 SVGAGI. This CDR3 contains 15 residues. CDR3 amino acids: CASNSLAGGRNEQFF. The CDR3 nucleotides read TGTGCCAGCAATAGCCTAGCGGGGGGGCGCAATGAGCAGTTCTTC.

V is TRBV25-1 and J is TRBJ2-5, with a tentative D call TRBD1 (5 bases). The CDR3 is 17 residues long. The ends were cut back, 2 bases at V and 4 bases at J, with 20 bases in the middle. Per germline, CDR1 MGHDK and CDR2 SYGVNS. CDR3 nucleotides: TGTGCCAGCAGTGAACAAAGGGGCCACGGGCTCGGAGAGACCCAGTACTTC. Protein: CASSEQRGHGLGETQYF.

This chain connects TRBV27 to TRBJ2-7; D gene uncertain. The CDR3 sequence is 14 residues long. V gave up 5 bases and J gave up 3 bases, with 14 bases separating them. CDR1 and CDR2 from the germline V gene are MNHEY and SMNVEV (reference sequence). DNA of the CDR3: TGTGCCAGCAGTCCTCGGGTCGGCCACTACGAGCAGTACTTC. It codes for CASSPRVGHYEQYF.

V is TRBV5-4 and J is TRBJ1-1, with D tentatively TRBD1 (5 bases). From germline, CDR1 is SGHNT and CDR2 YYREEE (reference sequence). V dropped 1 base and J dropped 10 bases, with 11 bases sitting between them. The CDR3 has 12 residues. In DNA, the CDR3 is TGTGCCAGCAGCTTGCGGGGGAGTCGAGCTTTCTTT. Translated, it gives CASSLRGSRAFF.

The chain couples TRBV7-2 to TRBJ1-6; TRBD1 is a possible D gene (5 bases). The germline V gene encodes CDR1 SGHTA and CDR2 FQGNSA. V dropped 5 bases and J dropped 5 bases, with 13 bases sitting between them. This CDR3 region has 15 residues. In DNA form, the CDR3 reads TGTGCCAGCAGCCCTTGGGGGGGGGATAATTCACCCCTCCACTTT. Translated: CASSPWGGDNSPLHF.

This chain links TRBV30 with TRBJ1-2; 10 nucleotides line up with TRBD1. This CDR3 spans 14 amino acids. The ends lost 4 bases at V and 3 bases at J; junction bases unmatched: 5. The germline gives CDR1 GTSNPN, CDR2 SVGIG (reference sequence). The DNA of the CDR3 is TGTGCCTGGACCGGGACAGGGGCCTACTATGGCTACACCTTC. It is translated as CAWTGTGAYYGYTF.

The chain recombines TRBV19 with TRBJ1-2, with no clear D. Germline CDR1 is LNHDA and CDR2 is SQIVND (reference sequence). This CDR3 has 13 amino acids. Trimming took 2 bases from V and 8 from J, leaving 12 bases between them. CDR3 protein: CASSIRAGRGYTF. In DNA, the CDR3 is TGTGCCAGTAGTATAAGAGCAGGTCGCGGCTACACCTTC.

The gene calls are TRBV5-1 and TRBJ2-2; D perhaps matches TRBD2 (5 bases). V dropped 0 bases and J dropped 6 bases, with 9 bases sitting between them. The CDR3 is 14 amino acids. The germline CDR1 and CDR2 sequences are SGHRS and YFSETQ. CDR3 residues: CASSLDSGSGELFF. The CDR3 nucleotides read TGCGCCAGCAGCTTGGATTCGGGGTCCGGGGAGCTGTTTTTT.

Written as DNA, the CDR3 is TGTGCCAGCAGTTACTCGAGTTCAGGAAAAAACTATGGCTACACCTTC. This translates into CASSYSSSGKNYGYTF. This chain links TRBV6-5 with TRBJ1-2, with no clear D. V was clipped by 0 bases and J by 2 bases, with 13 bases between them. The CDR3 runs to 16 residues. The V gene's germline CDR1 is MNHEY and CDR2 SVGAGI.

This clone rates as medium-sized. This sequence joins TRBV28 and TRBJ1-1, with unresolved D. This CDR3 has 14 amino acids. Trimming shortened V by 6 bases and J by 5 bases, and 16 bases separated the two germline ends. Germline V gene lookup returns CDR1 MDHEN and CDR2 SYDVKM. This CDR3 is CASRGFTGGTEAFF. DNA of the CDR3: TGTGCCAGCAGAGGGTTTACCGGAGGTACTGAAGCTTTCTTT. The full variable domain, rest sourced from reference TRBV28 and TRBJ1-1, is DVKVTQSSRYLVKRTGEKVFLECVQDMDHENMFWYRQDPGLGLRLIYFSYDVKMKEKGDIPEGYSVSREKKERFSLILESASTNQTSMYLCASRGFTGGTEAFFGQGTRLTVV.

The genes are TRBV7-9 and TRBJ2-7, with 10 bases identical to TRBD2. V was clipped by 5 bases and J by 7 bases; unmatched bases: 11. From germline, CDR1 is SEHNR and CDR2 FQNEAQ (reference sequence). The CDR3 sequence is 15 residues long. The CDR3 nucleotides are TGTGCCAGCAGCCTAAGCGGGGGGGATGTAAGAGAGCAGTACTTC. This gives the protein CASSLSGGDVREQYF.

This clone occurred once. This chain links TRBV18 with TRBJ1-6; a weak D match, TRBD1 (5 bases). CDR3 size: 14 residues. The V gene's germline CDR1 is KGHSH and CDR2 LQKENI. The germline V and J ends were trimmed by 3 bases and 9 bases, with 12 bases remaining between them. The CDR3 nucleotides read TGTGCCAGCTCACCGTCCGGGGGTTCTTCACCCCTCCACTTT. Protein product: CASSPSGGSSPLHF. Supplemented by reference TRBV18 and TRBJ1-6, the full variable domain reads NAGVMQNPRHLVRRRGQEARLRCSPMKGHSHVYWYRQLPEEGLKFMVYLQKENIIDESGMPKERFSAEFPKEGPSILRIQQVVRGDSAAYFCASSPSGGSSPLHFGNGTRLTVT.

V gene TRBV7-2 combines with J gene TRBJ2-1; TRBD2 aligns across 14 bases. CDR1 is SGHTA, CDR2 FQGNSA, per germline. The V and J ends lost 0 bases and 9 bases, in that order; junction bases with no gene match: 10. This CDR3 comprises 18 residues. CDR3 residues: CASSLALLTSGRAGEQFF. The CDR3 nucleotides read TGTGCCAGCAGCTTAGCGCTGCTGACTAGCGGGAGGGCAGGTGAGCAGTTCTTC.